These 12 T cell receptor beta chains share one sample of origin, sequenced in a study of T cells after yellow fever vaccination. TCRdb re-called the 5' RACE reads with MiXCR, one entry per CDR3 protein. The sample has about 320,000 distinct CDR3 sequences; roughly a tenth are singletons. The sequencing used CD4+ T cells sorted from PBMCs, collected 45 days after the yellow fever booster vaccination. The receptor set was obtained from a man between 18 and 29 years old who received the YFV17D yellow fever vaccine.

This clonotype was observed at least ten times. DNA for the CDR3: TGTGCCAGCAGCTTTCCCGGGACAGGGGGCGAAAAACTGTTTTTT. Encoded protein: CASSFPGTGGEKLFF. This rearrangement joins TRBV7-9 to TRBJ1-4; TRBD1 matches at 12 bases. Germline trimming cut 3 bases from V and 8 bases from J; bases unmatched to any gene: 4. In germline, CDR1 is SEHNR, CDR2 FQNEAQ (reference sequence). The CDR3 runs 15 residues.

This clonotype was seen more than once but under ten times. The rearrangement uses TRBV10-3 and TRBJ1-5; tentative D call: TRBD1 (5 bases). The CDR3 extends over 13 amino acids. V was clipped by 10 bases and J by 5 bases, with 15 bases between them. Germline V gene sequence: CDR1 ENHRY, CDR2 SYGVKD. CDR3 in DNA: TGTGCCACTTCCTCAGGGAAGGATCAGCCCCAGCATTTT. Translation gives CATSSGKDQPQHF.

This clonotype has ten or more counts. The V call is TRBV7-2, the J call TRBJ2-7; D may be TRBD2 (6 bases). Germline V CDR1 and CDR2: SGHTA, FQGNSA. The CDR3 has 14 amino acids. V shed 5 bases and J shed 3 bases, with 14 bases lying between them. The CDR3 sequence is CASSQGLVYYEQYF. The CDR3 DNA is TGTGCCAGCAGCCAGGGACTCGTATACTACGAGCAGTACTTC.

This clonotype was observed a handful of times. The chain recombines TRBV3-2 with TRBJ2-5; the table assigns TRBD2, which was not confirmed against the DNA. TRBV3-2 is designated a pseudogene. The length of the CDR3 is 14 residues. The CDR3 spells CASSHGGDSYDQYF. Here the CDR3 DNA reads TGTGCCAGCAGCCATGGGGGGGACTCATATGACCAGTACTTC.

This clonotype was seen a few times. V and J are TRBV11-2 and TRBJ2-3; D might be TRBD1 (5 bases). CDR1 SGHAT and CDR2 FQNNGV come from the germline V gene. The V end was cut by 4 bases, the J end by 4 bases, with 15 bases between. There are 15 residues in the CDR3. The CDR3 region has the DNA TGTGCCAGCAGCTCGTGGACAATCCTGCCAGATACGCAGTATTTT. Translated: CASSSWTILPDTQYF.

The chain has TRBV5-1 and TRBJ1-1; TRBD1 is a possible D gene (5 bases). The V end lost 8 bases, the J end lost 1 base, and 9 bases lay between the germline ends. Germline V gene sequence: CDR1 SGHRS, CDR2 YFSETQ. The CDR3 contains 12 residues. The CDR3, as DNA: TGCGCCAGGAGGGACCGGAACACTGAAGCTTTCTTT. Its translation is CARRDRNTEAFF.

This clonotype appeared a few times. The chain uses TRBV3-2 and TRBJ2-1; the tabulated D call, TRBD1, remains unverified against the DNA. TRBV3-2 corresponds to a pseudogene. This CDR3 region has 17 residues. CDR3 protein: CASSQDQRNQGGLEQFF. CDR3 coding DNA: TGTGCCAGCAGCCAAGATCAGCGAAACCAGGGTGGTCTTGAGCAGTTCTTC.

This clonotype was observed a handful of times. This sequence joins TRBV20-1 and TRBJ2-3; 11 bases agree with TRBD2. CDR1 and CDR2 (germline): DFQATT, SNEGSKA (reference sequence). This CDR3 has 16 residues. V shed 6 bases and J 2 bases; nucleotides not matched to a gene: 10. CDR3 sequence: CSALRTSGGVTDTQYF. The CDR3 nucleotides read TGCAGTGCCCTCCGCACTAGCGGGGGAGTCACAGATACGCAGTATTTT.

V gene TRBV5-1 combines with J gene TRBJ1-3, with D tentatively TRBD1 (6 bases). The germline V and J ends were trimmed by 3 bases and 0 bases, with 10 bases remaining between them. The germline V gene encodes CDR1 SGHRS and CDR2 YFSETQ. CDR3 length: 15 residues. CDR3 region: CASSWGDNSGNTIYF. The CDR3 coding sequence is TGCGCCAGCAGCTGGGGGGACAACTCTGGAAACACCATATATTTT.

V is TRBV27 and J is TRBJ2-5, with 15 bases fitting TRBD2. The germline V gene encodes CDR1 MNHEY and CDR2 SMNVEV (reference sequence). The CDR3 sequence is 16 residues long. Trimming cost V 6 bases and J 5 bases; bases outside gene matches: 7. The DNA of the CDR3 is TGTGCCAGCAGCCTCGGACTAGCGGGGGGGCGGGAGACCCAGTACTTC. Translated, it gives CASSLGLAGGRETQYF.

In its sample, this clonotype was seen many times. The J gene is TRBJ2-1, the V gene TRBV20-1; 10 nucleotides align to TRBD1. This CDR3 comprises 11 residues. Trimming removed 5 bases from V and 16 bases from J; junction bases left unmatched: 8. Per germline, CDR1 DFQATT and CDR2 SNEGSKA (reference sequence). Here the CDR3 reads CSALIRDRGFF. The CDR3 DNA is TGCAGTGCTCTAATCCGGGACAGGGGTTTCTTC.

This clonotype was observed a few times. The chain joins TRBV6-2 or TRBV6-3 to TRBJ2-1; the D is unclear. V lost 2 bases and J lost 4, with 6 bases in between. Germline V gives CDR1 MNHEY, CDR2 SVGEGT. This CDR3 has 13 residues. The DNA for the CDR3 is TGTGCCAGCAGTTACGGAACTTACAATGAGCAGTTCTTC. Translation gives CASSYGTYNEQFF.